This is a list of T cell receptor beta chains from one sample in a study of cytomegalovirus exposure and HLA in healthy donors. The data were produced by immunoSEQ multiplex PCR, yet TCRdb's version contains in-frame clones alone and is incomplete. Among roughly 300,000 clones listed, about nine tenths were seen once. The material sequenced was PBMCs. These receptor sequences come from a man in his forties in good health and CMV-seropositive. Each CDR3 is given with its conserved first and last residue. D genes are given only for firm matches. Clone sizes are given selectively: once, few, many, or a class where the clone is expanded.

cdr3_nt: TGTGCCAGCTCAGGGAGGGCCCGCATCGGAAATGAGCAGTTCTTC
cdr3_aa: CASSGRARIGNEQFF
v_call: TRBV2
d_call: TRBD2
cdr3_length: 15
j_call: TRBJ2-1
clone_size: .

cdr3_nt: TGTGCCAGCAGCTCACTCGTCCTAGCGGGCCAGTCTTACGAGCAGTACTTC
cdr3_aa: CASSSLVLAGQSYEQYF
v_call: TRBV11-1
d_call: TRBD2
cdr3_length: 17
j_call: TRBJ2-7
clone_size: .

cdr3_nt: TGCAGCGTTGAGGCTCCGGGACTTAGGGAGACCCAGTACTTC
cdr3_aa: CSVEAPGLRETQYF
v_call: TRBV29-1
d_call: .
cdr3_length: 14
j_call: TRBJ2-5
clone_size: .

cdr3_nt: TGTGCCAGCAGCGGGACAGGGGAGCTCTACGAGCAGTACTTC
cdr3_aa: CASSGTGELYEQYF
v_call: TRBV7-8
d_call: TRBD1
cdr3_length: 14
j_call: TRBJ2-7
clone_size: .

cdr3_nt: TGTGCCATCAGTGAGACACTAGCGGGTATATACGAGCAGTACTTC
cdr3_aa: CAISETLAGIYEQYF
v_call: TRBV10-3
d_call: TRBD2
cdr3_length: 15
j_call: TRBJ2-7
clone_size: few

cdr3_nt: TGTGCCTGGAGGGAGGGGAACGCGAACACCGGGGAGCTGTTTTTT
cdr3_aa: CAWREGNANTGELFF
v_call: TRBV30
d_call: .
cdr3_length: 15
j_call: TRBJ2-2
clone_size: .

cdr3_nt: TGTGCCAGCATAGACAGGAGCGGCTACACCTTC
cdr3_aa: CASIDRSGYTF
v_call: TRBV28
d_call: .
cdr3_length: 11
j_call: TRBJ1-2
clone_size: .

cdr3_nt: TGTGCCAGCAGCCCGGTAAGGGGTTACAATGAGCAGTTCTTC
cdr3_aa: CASSPVRGYNEQFF
v_call: TRBV11-2
d_call: .
cdr3_length: 14
j_call: TRBJ2-1
clone_size: .

cdr3_nt: TGTGCCAGCAGCTCCTCAGGACAGCCCTACGAGCAGTACTTC
cdr3_aa: CASSSSGQPYEQYF
v_call: TRBV5-4
d_call: .
cdr3_length: 14
j_call: TRBJ2-7
clone_size: .

cdr3_nt: TGTGCCAGCAGCCCCTTAGGGGGGGCTGGGACTGAAGCTTTCTTT
cdr3_aa: CASSPLGGAGTEAFF
v_call: TRBV4-2
d_call: .
cdr3_length: 15
j_call: TRBJ1-1
clone_size: .

cdr3_nt: TGTGCCAGCAGTTTACGGCCGGGAATGGCCACTGAAGCTTTCTTT
cdr3_aa: CASSLRPGMATEAFF
v_call: TRBV27
d_call: .
cdr3_length: 15
j_call: TRBJ1-1
clone_size: .

cdr3_nt: TGTGCCAGCAGTGGGACTAGCGCGACCTACGAGCAGTACTTC
cdr3_aa: CASSGTSATYEQYF
v_call: TRBV6-1
d_call: TRBD2
cdr3_length: 14
j_call: TRBJ2-7
clone_size: .

cdr3_nt: TGTGCCAGCAGCTTGGGACAGGGAAGGAGGGAGCAGTACTTC
cdr3_aa: CASSLGQGRREQYF
v_call: TRBV7-9
d_call: TRBD1
cdr3_length: 14
j_call: TRBJ2-7
clone_size: .

cdr3_nt: TGTGCCAGCAGCCGGGGGGCGAACACCGGGGAGCTGTTTTTT
cdr3_aa: CASSRGANTGELFF
v_call: TRBV7-8
d_call: TRBD2
cdr3_length: 14
j_call: TRBJ2-2
clone_size: .

cdr3_nt: TGTGCCAGCAGCGTCTATACCAAACCGGGTAGCGGGGAGCTGTTTTTT
cdr3_aa: CASSVYTKPGSGELFF
v_call: TRBV9
d_call: .
cdr3_length: 16
j_call: TRBJ2-2
clone_size: .

cdr3_nt: TGTGCCAGCAGCCCAGAGGACAGGAGGAACACTGAAGCTTTCTTT
cdr3_aa: CASSPEDRRNTEAFF
v_call: TRBV7-9
d_call: TRBD1
cdr3_length: 15
j_call: TRBJ1-1
clone_size: .

cdr3_nt: TGTGCCAGCAGTCCTCCAGTGAACACTGAAGCTTTCTTT
cdr3_aa: CASSPPVNTEAFF
v_call: TRBV28
d_call: .
cdr3_length: 13
j_call: TRBJ1-1
clone_size: .

cdr3_nt: TGTGCCAGTAGTTCTTGGGACACGAACACTGAAGCTTTCTTT
cdr3_aa: CASSSWDTNTEAFF
v_call: TRBV19
d_call: .
cdr3_length: 14
j_call: TRBJ1-1
clone_size: .

cdr3_nt: TGTGCCAGCAGCTTAGGGGGGGGATTTACCAACGAGCAGTACTTC
cdr3_aa: CASSLGGGFTNEQYF
v_call: TRBV11-2
d_call: TRBD2
cdr3_length: 15
j_call: TRBJ2-7
clone_size: .

cdr3_nt: TGTGCCAGCAGCCCGCCGCGGGGAGATGAAAAACTGTTTTTT
cdr3_aa: CASSPPRGDEKLFF
v_call: TRBV11-2
d_call: .
cdr3_length: 14
j_call: TRBJ1-4
clone_size: .

cdr3_nt: TGCGCCAGCAGCTTATCGGGGTTGGGGACTGGCACTGAAGCTTTCTTT
cdr3_aa: CASSLSGLGTGTEAFF
v_call: TRBV5-1
d_call: .
cdr3_length: 16
j_call: TRBJ1-1
clone_size: .

cdr3_nt: TGCGCCAGCAGCTTGGCCACTACAGGGCTCTACGAGCAGTACTTC
cdr3_aa: CASSLATTGLYEQYF
v_call: TRBV5-1
d_call: .
cdr3_length: 15
j_call: TRBJ2-7
clone_size: .

cdr3_nt: TGTGCCAGCAGTGGAGGCAGAGGCTCCTACAATGAGCAGTTCTTC
cdr3_aa: CASSGGRGSYNEQFF
v_call: TRBV2
d_call: .
cdr3_length: 15
j_call: TRBJ2-1
clone_size: .

cdr3_nt: TGTGCCAGCAGCGTGGACAACAGGGTAAGGAACACTGAAGCTTTCTTT
cdr3_aa: CASSVDNRVRNTEAFF
v_call: TRBV9
d_call: .
cdr3_length: 16
j_call: TRBJ1-1
clone_size: .

cdr3_nt: TGTGCCAGCAGTCCTACAGGGTACCATGGCTACACCTTC
cdr3_aa: CASSPTGYHGYTF
v_call: TRBV6-5
d_call: .
cdr3_length: 13
j_call: TRBJ1-2
clone_size: .

cdr3_nt: TGTGCCTGGAGCTGGGAGACAGATACGCAGTATTTT
cdr3_aa: CAWSWETDTQYF
v_call: TRBV30
d_call: .
cdr3_length: 12
j_call: TRBJ2-3
clone_size: .

cdr3_nt: TGTGCCAGCAGCTTGGGAGCTAGCGGGAGGGAGACCCAGTACTTC
cdr3_aa: CASSLGASGRETQYF
v_call: TRBV5-4
d_call: TRBD2
cdr3_length: 15
j_call: TRBJ2-5
clone_size: .

cdr3_nt: TGTGCCAGCAGTGGGTCCCTAGCGGGAGATCTTGAGCAGTTCTTC
cdr3_aa: CASSGSLAGDLEQFF
v_call: TRBV2
d_call: TRBD2
cdr3_length: 15
j_call: TRBJ2-1
clone_size: .

cdr3_nt: TGTGCCAGCAGCGCCCGGGACAGGGGCTACGAGCAGTACTTC
cdr3_aa: CASSARDRGYEQYF
v_call: TRBV7-2
d_call: TRBD1
cdr3_length: 14
j_call: TRBJ2-7
clone_size: few

cdr3_nt: TGTGCCAGCTCACCGGGAGCAGCCAGCTCCTACGAGCAGTACTTC
cdr3_aa: CASSPGAASSYEQYF
v_call: TRBV18
d_call: .
cdr3_length: 15
j_call: TRBJ2-7
clone_size: .

cdr3_nt: TGTGCCAGCAGCCCGACAGCCTCCTACGAGCAGTACTTC
cdr3_aa: CASSPTASYEQYF
v_call: TRBV16
d_call: .
cdr3_length: 13
j_call: TRBJ2-7
clone_size: once

cdr3_nt: TGTGCCAGCAGCTTAAGAACTAGCGGGAGGTGGGAGCTGTTTTTT
cdr3_aa: CASSLRTSGRWELFF
v_call: TRBV7-3
d_call: TRBD2
cdr3_length: 15
j_call: TRBJ2-2
clone_size: .

cdr3_nt: TGTGCCAGCAGAAAGGACAGGCCCTATGGCTACACCTTC
cdr3_aa: CASRKDRPYGYTF
v_call: TRBV6-5
d_call: TRBD1
cdr3_length: 13
j_call: TRBJ1-2
clone_size: .

cdr3_nt: TGTGCCAGCAGCTTATCGACAGGTTGGGAAAAACTGTTTTTT
cdr3_aa: CASSLSTGWEKLFF
v_call: TRBV7-9
d_call: .
cdr3_length: 14
j_call: TRBJ1-4
clone_size: .

cdr3_nt: TGTGCCAGCAGTTGGACGAGCGGGGGTTCCTACAATGAGCAGTTCTTC
cdr3_aa: CASSWTSGGSYNEQFF
v_call: TRBV6-5
d_call: TRBD2
cdr3_length: 16
j_call: TRBJ2-1
clone_size: .

cdr3_nt: TGTGCCAGCAGCCCAAACGGGGTGCGTGGGGTTGGCTACACCTTC
cdr3_aa: CASSPNGVRGVGYTF
v_call: TRBV27
d_call: .
cdr3_length: 15
j_call: TRBJ1-2
clone_size: .

cdr3_nt: TGCAGCGGAGGGGGACAGCTCTATGGCTACACCTTC
cdr3_aa: CSGGGQLYGYTF
v_call: TRBV29-1
d_call: TRBD1
cdr3_length: 12
j_call: TRBJ1-2
clone_size: .